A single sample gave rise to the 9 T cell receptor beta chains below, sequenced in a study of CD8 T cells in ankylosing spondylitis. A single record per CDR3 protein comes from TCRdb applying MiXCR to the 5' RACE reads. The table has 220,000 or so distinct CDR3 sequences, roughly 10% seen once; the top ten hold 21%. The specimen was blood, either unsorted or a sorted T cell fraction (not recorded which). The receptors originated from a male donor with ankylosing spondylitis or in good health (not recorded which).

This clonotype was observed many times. For the CDR3, the DNA is TGTGCCACCAGTGGAACAACAGGGGGCTACACCTTC. Its protein product is CATSGTTGGYTF. The chain joins TRBV24-1 to TRBJ1-2, with D tentatively TRBD1 (6 bases). Germline V CDR1 and CDR2: KGHDR, SFDVKD. The CDR3 runs 12 residues. The V end was cut by 5 bases, the J end by 8 bases, with 11 bases between.

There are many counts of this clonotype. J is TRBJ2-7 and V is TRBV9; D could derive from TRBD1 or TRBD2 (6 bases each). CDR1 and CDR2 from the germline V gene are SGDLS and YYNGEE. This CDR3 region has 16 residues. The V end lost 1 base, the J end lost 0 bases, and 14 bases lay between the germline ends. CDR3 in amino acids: CASSVSPGASSYEQYF. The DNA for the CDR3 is TGTGCCAGCAGCGTAAGTCCGGGGGCGAGCTCCTACGAGCAGTACTTC.

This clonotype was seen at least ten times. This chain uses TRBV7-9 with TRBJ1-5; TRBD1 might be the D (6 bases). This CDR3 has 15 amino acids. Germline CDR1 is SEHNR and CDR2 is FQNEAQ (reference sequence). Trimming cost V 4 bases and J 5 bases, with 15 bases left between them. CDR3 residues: CASSYAGAEDQPQHF. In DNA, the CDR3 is TGTGCCAGCAGCTATGCGGGGGCGGAAGATCAGCCCCAGCATTTT. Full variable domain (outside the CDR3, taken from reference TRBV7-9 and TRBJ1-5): DTGVSQNPRHKITKRGQNVTFRCDPISEHNRLYWYRQTLGQGPEFLTYFQNEAQLEKSRLLSDRFSAERPKGSFSTLEIQRTEQGDSAMYLCASSYAGAEDQPQHFGDGTRLSIL.

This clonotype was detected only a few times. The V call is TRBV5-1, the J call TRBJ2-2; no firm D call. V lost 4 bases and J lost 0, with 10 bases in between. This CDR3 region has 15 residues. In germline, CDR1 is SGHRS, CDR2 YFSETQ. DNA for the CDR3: TGCGCCAGCAGCCCCTCAGGACCGAACACCGGGGAGCTGTTTTTT. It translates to CASSPSGPNTGELFF.

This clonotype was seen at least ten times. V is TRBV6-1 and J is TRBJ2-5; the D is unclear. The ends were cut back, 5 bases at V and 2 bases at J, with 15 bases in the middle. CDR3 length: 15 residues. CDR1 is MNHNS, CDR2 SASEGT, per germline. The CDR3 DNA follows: TGTGCCAGCAGTCCCACTAACACAGTACAAGAGACCCAGTACTTC. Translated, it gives CASSPTNTVQETQYF.

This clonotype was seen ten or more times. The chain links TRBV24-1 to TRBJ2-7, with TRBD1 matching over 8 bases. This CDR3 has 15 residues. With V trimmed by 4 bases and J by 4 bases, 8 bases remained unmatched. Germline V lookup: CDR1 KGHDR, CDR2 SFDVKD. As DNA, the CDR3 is TGTGCCACCAGTGACCCAGGGGGCGCGGAATACGAGCAGTACTTC. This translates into CATSDPGGAEYEQYF.

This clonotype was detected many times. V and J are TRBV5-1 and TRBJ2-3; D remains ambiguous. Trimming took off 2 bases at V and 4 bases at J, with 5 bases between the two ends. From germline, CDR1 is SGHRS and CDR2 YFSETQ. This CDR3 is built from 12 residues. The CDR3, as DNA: TGCGCCAGCAGCTTACTCGCAGATACGCAGTATTTT. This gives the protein CASSLLADTQYF.

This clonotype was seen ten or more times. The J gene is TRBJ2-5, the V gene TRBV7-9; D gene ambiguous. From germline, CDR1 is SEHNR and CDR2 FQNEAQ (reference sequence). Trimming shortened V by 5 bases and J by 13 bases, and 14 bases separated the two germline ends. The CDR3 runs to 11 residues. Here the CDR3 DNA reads TGTGCCAGCAGCGCAAGTGAGGTGTCGTACTTC. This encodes CASSASEVSYF.

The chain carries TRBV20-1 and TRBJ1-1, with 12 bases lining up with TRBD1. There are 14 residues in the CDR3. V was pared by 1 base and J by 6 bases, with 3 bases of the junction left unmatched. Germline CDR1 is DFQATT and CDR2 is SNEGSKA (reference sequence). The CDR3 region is CSARVGTGGPEAFF. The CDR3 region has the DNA TGCAGTGCTAGAGTAGGGACAGGGGGCCCTGAAGCTTTCTTT.